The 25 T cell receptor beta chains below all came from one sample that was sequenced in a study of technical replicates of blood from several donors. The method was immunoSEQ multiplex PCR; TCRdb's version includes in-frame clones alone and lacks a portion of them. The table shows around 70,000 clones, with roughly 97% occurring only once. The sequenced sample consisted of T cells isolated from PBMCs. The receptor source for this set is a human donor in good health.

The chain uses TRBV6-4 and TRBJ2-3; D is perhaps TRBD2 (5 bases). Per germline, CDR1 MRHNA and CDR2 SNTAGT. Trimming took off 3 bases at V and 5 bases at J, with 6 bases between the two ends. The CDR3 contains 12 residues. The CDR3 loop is CASSERGDTQYF. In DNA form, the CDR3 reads TGTGCCAGCAGTGAACGGGGAGATACGCAGTATTTT.

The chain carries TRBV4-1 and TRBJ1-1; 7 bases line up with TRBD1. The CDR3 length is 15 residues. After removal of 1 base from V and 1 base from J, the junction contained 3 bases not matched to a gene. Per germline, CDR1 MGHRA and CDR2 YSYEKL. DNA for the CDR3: TGCGCCAGCAGCCAAGCAGGGGGTCGGAACACTGAAGCTTTCTTT. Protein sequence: CASSQAGGRNTEAFF.

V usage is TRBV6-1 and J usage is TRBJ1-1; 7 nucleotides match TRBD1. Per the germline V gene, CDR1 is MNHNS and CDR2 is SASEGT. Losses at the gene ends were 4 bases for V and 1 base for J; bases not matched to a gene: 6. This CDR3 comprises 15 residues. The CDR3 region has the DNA TGTGCCAGCAGTGCTATAACAGGGGCGAACACTGAAGCTTTCTTT. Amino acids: CASSAITGANTEAFF.

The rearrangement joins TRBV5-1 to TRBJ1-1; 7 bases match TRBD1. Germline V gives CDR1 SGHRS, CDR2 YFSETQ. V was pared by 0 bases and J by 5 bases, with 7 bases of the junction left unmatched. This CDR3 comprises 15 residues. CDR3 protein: CASSLGAGTATEAFF. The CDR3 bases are TGCGCCAGCAGCTTGGGGGCCGGGACAGCTACTGAAGCTTTCTTT.

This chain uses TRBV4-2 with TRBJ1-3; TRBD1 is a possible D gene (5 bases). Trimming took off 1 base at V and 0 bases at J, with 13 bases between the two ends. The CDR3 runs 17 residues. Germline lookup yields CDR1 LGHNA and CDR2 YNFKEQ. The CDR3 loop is CASSQGVGTGSGNTIYF. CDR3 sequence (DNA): TGTGCCAGCAGCCAAGGGGTGGGCACAGGCTCTGGAAACACCATATATTTT.

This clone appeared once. CDR3 in amino acids: CASSPPEGYTSTDTQYF. In nucleotides, the CDR3 is TGTGCCAGCTCACCACCGGAGGGATATACTTCCACAGATACGCAGTATTTT. The chain couples TRBV18 to TRBJ2-3; tentatively, D is TRBD2 (6 bases). Germline CDR1 reads KGHSH; CDR2 reads LQKENI. Between the trimmed V and J ends, which lost 0 bases and 2 bases, there was a span of 15 bases. The length of the CDR3 is 17 residues.

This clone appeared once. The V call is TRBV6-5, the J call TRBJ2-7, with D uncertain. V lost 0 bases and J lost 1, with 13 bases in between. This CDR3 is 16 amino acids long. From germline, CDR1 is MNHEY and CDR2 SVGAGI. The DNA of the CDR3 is TGTGCCAGCAGTTACTCGGCAACAGCCTTATCCTACGAGCAGTACTTC. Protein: CASSYSATALSYEQYF.

CDR3 region: CASSFGGLSSGNTIYF. In DNA, the CDR3 is TGTGCCAGTAGTTTCGGAGGCCTTAGCTCTGGAAACACCATATATTTT. The chain has TRBV19 and TRBJ1-3; no firm D call. V dropped 5 bases and J dropped 0 bases, with 14 bases sitting between them. Germline V CDR1 and CDR2: LNHDA, SQIVND (reference sequence). This CDR3 comprises 16 residues.

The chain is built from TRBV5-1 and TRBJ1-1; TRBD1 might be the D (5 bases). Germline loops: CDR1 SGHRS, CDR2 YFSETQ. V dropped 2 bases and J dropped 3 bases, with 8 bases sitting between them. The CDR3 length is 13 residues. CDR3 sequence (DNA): TGCGCCAGCAGCTTAAGACAGTACACTGAAGCTTTCTTT. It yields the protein CASSLRQYTEAFF.

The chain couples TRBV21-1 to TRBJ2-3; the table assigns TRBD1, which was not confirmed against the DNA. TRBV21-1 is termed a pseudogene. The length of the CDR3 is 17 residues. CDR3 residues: CASNQTRTGCGADTQYF. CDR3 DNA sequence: TGTGCCAGCAACCAAACCCGGACAGGGTGTGGCGCAGATACGCAGTATTTT.

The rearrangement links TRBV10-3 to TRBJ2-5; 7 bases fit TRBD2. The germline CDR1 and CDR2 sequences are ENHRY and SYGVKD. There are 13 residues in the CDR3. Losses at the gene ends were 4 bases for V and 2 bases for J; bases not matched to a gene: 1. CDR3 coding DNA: TGTGCCATCAGTGGGGGACTACAAGAGACCCAGTACTTC. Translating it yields CAISGGLQETQYF.

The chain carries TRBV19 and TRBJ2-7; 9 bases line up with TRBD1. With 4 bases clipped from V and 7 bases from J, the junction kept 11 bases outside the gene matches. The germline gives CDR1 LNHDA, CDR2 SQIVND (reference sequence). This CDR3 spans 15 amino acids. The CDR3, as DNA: TGTGCCAGTAGTACAGCAGGGACAGGGTACCGGGAGCAGTACTTC. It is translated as CASSTAGTGYREQYF. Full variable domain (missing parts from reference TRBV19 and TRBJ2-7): DGGITQSPKYLFRKEGQNVTLSCEQNLNHDAMYWYRQDPGQGLRLIYYSQIVNDFQKGDIAEGYSVSREKKESFPLTVTSAQKNPTAFYLCASSTAGTGYREQYFGPGTRLTVT.

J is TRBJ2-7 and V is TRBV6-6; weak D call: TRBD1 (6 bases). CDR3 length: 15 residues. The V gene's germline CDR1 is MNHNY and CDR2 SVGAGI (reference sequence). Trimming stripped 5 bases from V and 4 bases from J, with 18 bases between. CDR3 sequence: CASSPEGVRSYEQYF. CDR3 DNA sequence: TGTGCCAGCAGTCCCGAGGGGGTGAGATCATACGAGCAGTACTTC.

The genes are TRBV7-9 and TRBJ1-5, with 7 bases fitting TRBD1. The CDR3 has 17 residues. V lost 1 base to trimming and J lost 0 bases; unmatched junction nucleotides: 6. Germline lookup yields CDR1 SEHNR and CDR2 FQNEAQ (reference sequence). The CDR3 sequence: CASSLGDRGYSNQPQHF. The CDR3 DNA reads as TGTGCCAGCAGCTTAGGGGACAGAGGCTATAGCAATCAGCCCCAGCATTTT.

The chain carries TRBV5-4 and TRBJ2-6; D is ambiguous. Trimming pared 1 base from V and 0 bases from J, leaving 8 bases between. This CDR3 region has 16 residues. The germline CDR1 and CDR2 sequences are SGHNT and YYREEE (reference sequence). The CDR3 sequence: CASSLWLRSGANVLTF. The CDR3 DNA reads TGTGCCAGCAGCTTGTGGCTCCGCTCTGGGGCCAACGTCCTGACTTTC. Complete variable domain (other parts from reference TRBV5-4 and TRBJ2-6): ETGVTQSPTHLIKTRGQQVTLRCSSQSGHNTVSWYQQALGQGPQFIFQYYREEENGRGNFPPRFSGLQFPNYSSELNVNALELDDSALYLCASSLWLRSGANVLTFGAGSRLTVL.

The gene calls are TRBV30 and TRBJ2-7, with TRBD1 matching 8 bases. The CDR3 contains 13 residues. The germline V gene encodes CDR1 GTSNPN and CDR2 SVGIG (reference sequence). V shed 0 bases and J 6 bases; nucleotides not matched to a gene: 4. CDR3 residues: CAWSVGTGVEQYF. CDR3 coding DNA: TGTGCCTGGAGTGTTGGGACAGGTGTCGAGCAGTACTTC.

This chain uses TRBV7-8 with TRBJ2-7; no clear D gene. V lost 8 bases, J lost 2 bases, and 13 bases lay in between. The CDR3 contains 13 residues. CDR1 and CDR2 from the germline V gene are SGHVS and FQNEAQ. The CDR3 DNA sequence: TGTGCCAGCCGAAGGAGCCACCCCTACGAGCAGTACTTC. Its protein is CASRRSHPYEQYF.

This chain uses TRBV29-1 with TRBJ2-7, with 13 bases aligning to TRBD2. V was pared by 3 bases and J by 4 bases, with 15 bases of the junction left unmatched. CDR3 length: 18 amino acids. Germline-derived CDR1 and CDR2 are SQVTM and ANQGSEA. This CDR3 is CSVEVLAGGTNPGYEQYF. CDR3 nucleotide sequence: TGCAGCGTTGAGGTACTAGCGGGAGGGACAAACCCCGGGTACGAGCAGTACTTC.

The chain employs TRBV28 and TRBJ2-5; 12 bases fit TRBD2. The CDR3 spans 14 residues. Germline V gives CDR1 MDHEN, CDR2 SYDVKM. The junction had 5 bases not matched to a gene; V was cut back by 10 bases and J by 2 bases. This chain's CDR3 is CATRTSGVQETQYF. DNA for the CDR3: TGTGCCACCAGGACTAGCGGGGTTCAAGAGACCCAGTACTTC. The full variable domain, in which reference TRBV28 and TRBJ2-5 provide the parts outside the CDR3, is DVKVTQSSRYLVKRTGEKVFLECVQDMDHENMFWYRQDPGLGLRLIYFSYDVKMKEKGDIPEGYSVSREKKERFSLILESASTNQTSMYLCATRTSGVQETQYFGPGTRLLVL.

The CDR3 loop reads CASSLGQGANTEAFF. The CDR3 DNA sequence: TGTGCCAGCAGCTTGGGACAGGGGGCGAACACTGAAGCTTTCTTT. The chain is built from TRBV11-3 and TRBJ1-1; 12 bases match TRBD1. Germline CDR1 and CDR2: SGHNT and YENEEA. V lost 3 bases and J lost 1; bases outside the gene matches: 0. The CDR3 loop spans 15 amino acids. The complete variable domain, with remaining parts taken from reference TRBV11-3 and TRBJ1-1, reads EAGVVQSPRYKIIEKKQPVAFWCNPISGHNTLYWYLQNLGQGPELLIRYENEEAVDDSQLPKDRFSAERLKGVDSTLKIQPAELGDSAVYLCASSLGQGANTEAFFGQGTRLTVV.

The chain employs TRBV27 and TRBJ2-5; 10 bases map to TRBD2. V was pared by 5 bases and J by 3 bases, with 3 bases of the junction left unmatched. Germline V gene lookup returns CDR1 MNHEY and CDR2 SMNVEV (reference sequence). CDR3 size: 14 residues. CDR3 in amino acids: CASSHGTSEETQYF. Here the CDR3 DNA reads TGTGCCAGCAGTCATGGGACTAGCGAAGAGACCCAGTACTTC.

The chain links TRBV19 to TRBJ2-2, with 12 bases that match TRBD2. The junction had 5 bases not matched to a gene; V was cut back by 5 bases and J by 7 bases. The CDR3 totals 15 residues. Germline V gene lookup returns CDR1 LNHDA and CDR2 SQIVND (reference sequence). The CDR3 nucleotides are TGTGCCAGTAGTCCCGGACTAGCGGGATTCGGGGAGCTGTTTTTT. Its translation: CASSPGLAGFGELFF.

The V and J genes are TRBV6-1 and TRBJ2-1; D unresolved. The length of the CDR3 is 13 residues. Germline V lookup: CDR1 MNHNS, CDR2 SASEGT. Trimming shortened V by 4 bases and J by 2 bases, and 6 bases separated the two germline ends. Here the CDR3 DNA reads TGTGCCAGCAGTGCGGTGCCCTACAATGAGCAGTTCTTC. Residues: CASSAVPYNEQFF.

In DNA, the CDR3 is TGTGCCAGCAGTGGGAAGCGGGAGGACGAGCAGTTCTTC. It translates to CASSGKREDEQFF. The V call is TRBV2, the J call TRBJ2-1; 9 bases match TRBD2. Germline CDR1 is SNHLY and CDR2 is FYNNEI. This CDR3 is 13 amino acids long. Trimming removed 4 bases from V and 10 bases from J; junction bases left unmatched: 5.

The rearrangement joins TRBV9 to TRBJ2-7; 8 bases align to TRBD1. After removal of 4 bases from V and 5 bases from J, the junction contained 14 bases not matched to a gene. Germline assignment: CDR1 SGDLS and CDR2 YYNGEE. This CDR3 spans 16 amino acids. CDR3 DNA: TGTGCCAGCAGCCCCAACAGGGGGACGATTGTCCACGAGCAGTACTTC. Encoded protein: CASSPNRGTIVHEQYF. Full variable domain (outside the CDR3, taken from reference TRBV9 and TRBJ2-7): DSGVTQTPKHLITATGQRVTLRCSPRSGDLSVYWYQQSLDQGLQFLIQYYNGEERAKGNILERFSAQQFPDLHSELNLSSLELGDSALYFCASSPNRGTIVHEQYFGPGTRLTVT.